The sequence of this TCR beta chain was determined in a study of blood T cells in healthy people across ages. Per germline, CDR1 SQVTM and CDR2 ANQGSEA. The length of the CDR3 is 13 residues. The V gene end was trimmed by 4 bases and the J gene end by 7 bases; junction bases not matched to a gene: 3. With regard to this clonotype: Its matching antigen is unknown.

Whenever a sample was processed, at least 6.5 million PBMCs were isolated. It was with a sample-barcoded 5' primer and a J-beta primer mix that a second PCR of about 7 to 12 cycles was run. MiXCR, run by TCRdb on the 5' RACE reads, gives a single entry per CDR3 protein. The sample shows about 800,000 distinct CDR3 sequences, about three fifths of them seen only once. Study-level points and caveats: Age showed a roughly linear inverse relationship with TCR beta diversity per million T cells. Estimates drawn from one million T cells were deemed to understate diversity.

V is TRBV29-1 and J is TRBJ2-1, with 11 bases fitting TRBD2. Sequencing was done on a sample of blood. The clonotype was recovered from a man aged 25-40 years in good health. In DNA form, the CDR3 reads TGCAGCGTTGGGGGACTAGCGGCAAATGAGCAGTTCTTC. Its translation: CSVGGLAANEQFF.